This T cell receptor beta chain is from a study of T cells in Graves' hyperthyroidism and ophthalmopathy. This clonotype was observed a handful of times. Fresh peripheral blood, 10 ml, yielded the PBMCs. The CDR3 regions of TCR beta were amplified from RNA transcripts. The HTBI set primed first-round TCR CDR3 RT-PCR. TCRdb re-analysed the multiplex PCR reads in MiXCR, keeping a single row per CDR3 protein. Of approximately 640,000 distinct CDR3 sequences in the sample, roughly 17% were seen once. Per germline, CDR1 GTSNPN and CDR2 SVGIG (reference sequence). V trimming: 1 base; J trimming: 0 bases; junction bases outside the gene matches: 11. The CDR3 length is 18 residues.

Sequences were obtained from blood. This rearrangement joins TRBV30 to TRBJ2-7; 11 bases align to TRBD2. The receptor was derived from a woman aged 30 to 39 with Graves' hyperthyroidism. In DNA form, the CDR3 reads TGTGCCTGGAGTGGACCGGGACTAGCGGCCCTGAGCTCCTACGAGCAGTACTTC. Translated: CAWSGPGLAALSSYEQYF.